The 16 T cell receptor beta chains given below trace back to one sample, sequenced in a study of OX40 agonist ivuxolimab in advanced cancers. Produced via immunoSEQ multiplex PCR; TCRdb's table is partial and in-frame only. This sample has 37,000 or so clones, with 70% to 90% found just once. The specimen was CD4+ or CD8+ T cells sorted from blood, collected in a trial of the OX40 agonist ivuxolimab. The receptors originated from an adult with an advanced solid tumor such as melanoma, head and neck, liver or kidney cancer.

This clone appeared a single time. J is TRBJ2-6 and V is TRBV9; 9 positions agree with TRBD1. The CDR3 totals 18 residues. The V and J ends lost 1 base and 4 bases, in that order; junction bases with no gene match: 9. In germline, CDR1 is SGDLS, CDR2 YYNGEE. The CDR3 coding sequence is TGTGCCAGCAGCGTACCCGGGACAGGGTATTTAGGGGCCAACGTCCTGACTTTC. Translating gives CASSVPGTGYLGANVLTF.

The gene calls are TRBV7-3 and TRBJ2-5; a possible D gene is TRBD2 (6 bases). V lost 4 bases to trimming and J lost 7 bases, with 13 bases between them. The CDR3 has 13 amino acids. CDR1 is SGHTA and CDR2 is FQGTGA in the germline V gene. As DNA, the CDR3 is TGTGCCAGCAGCTCCAGCGGGTCGGGGACCCAGTACTTC. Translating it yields CASSSSGSGTQYF.

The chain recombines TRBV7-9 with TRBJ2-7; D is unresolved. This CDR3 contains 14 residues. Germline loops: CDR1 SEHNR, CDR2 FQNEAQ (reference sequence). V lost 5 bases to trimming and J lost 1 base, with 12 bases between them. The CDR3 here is CASSTVAQSYEQYF. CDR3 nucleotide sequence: TGTGCCAGCAGCACAGTCGCACAGTCCTACGAGCAGTACTTC.

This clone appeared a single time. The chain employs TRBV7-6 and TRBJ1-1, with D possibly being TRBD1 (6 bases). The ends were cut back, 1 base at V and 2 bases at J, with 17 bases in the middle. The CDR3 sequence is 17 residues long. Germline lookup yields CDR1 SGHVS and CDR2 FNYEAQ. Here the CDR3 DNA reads TGTGCCAGCAGCTTAGGGGGGGCAGGCGCCTTCAACACTGAAGCTTTCTTT. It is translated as CASSLGGAGAFNTEAFF.

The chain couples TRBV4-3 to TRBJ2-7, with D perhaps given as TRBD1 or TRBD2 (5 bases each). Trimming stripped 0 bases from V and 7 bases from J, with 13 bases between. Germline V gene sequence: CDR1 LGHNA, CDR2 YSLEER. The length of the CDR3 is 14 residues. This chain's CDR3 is CASSQDAPGTEQYF. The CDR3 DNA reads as TGCGCCAGCAGCCAAGATGCCCCTGGGACGGAGCAGTACTTC.

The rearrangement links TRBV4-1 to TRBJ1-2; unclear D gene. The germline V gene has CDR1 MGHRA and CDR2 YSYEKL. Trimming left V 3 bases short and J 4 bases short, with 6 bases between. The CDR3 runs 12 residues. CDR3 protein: CASSHGTYGYTF. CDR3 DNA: TGCGCCAGCAGCCATGGAACCTATGGCTACACCTTC.

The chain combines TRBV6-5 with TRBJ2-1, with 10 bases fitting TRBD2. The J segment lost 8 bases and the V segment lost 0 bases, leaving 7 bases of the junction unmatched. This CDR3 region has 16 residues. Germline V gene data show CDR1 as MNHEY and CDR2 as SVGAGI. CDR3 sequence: CASSYSLAGVIDEQFF. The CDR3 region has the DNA TGTGCCAGCAGTTACTCCCTAGCGGGAGTAATTGATGAGCAGTTCTTC.

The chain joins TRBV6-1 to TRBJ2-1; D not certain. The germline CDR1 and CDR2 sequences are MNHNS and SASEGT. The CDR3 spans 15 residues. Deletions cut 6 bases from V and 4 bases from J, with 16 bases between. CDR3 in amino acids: CASRPGVQFYNEQFF. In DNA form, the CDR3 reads TGTGCCAGCAGGCCAGGAGTCCAGTTTTACAATGAGCAGTTCTTC.

The CDR3: CASSLGLSKLADTEAFF. Written as DNA, the CDR3 is TGCGCCAGCAGCTTGGGTCTCTCGAAATTAGCGGACACTGAAGCTTTCTTT. V is TRBV5-1 and J is TRBJ1-1; no clear D. This CDR3 has 17 residues. Germline CDR1 reads SGHRS; CDR2 reads YFSETQ. V gave up 0 bases and J gave up 3 bases, with 18 bases separating them.

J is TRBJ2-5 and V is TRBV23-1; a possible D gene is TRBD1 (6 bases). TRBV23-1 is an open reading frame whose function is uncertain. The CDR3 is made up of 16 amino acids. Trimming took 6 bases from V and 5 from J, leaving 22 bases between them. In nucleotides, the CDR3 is TGCGCCAGCAGCCAAGAGTCAGGGGATAATTGGGAGACCCAGTACTTC. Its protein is CASSQESGDNWETQYF.

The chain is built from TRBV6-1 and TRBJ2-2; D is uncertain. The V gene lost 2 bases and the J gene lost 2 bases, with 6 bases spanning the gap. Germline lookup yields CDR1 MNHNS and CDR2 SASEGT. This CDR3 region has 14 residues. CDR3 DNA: TGTGCCAGCAGTGAAAGGGTTAACACCGGGGAGCTGTTTTTT. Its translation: CASSERVNTGELFF.

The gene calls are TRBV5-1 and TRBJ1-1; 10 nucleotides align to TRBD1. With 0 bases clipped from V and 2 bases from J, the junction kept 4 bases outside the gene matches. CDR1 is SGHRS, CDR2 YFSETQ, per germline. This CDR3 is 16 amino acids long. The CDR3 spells CASSLGQGATNTEAFF. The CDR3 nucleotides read TGCGCCAGCAGCTTGGGACAGGGGGCGACTAACACTGAAGCTTTCTTT.

The CDR3 DNA reads as TGTGCCAGCAGTGATCAGGGGGGGAGTAGCACTGAAGCTTTCTTT. It codes for CASSDQGGSSTEAFF. V and J are TRBV2 and TRBJ1-1, with TRBD1 matching over 7 bases. The CDR3 is 15 residues long. Trimming at V came to 3 bases and at J to 4 bases, leaving 8 bases not matched to a gene. Germline CDR1 and CDR2: SNHLY and FYNNEI.

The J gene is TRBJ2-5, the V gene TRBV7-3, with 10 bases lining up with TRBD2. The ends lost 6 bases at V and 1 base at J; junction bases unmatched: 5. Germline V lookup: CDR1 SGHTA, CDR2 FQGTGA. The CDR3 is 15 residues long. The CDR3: CASSSLAGAQETQYF. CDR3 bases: TGTGCCAGCAGTTCCCTAGCGGGGGCCCAAGAGACCCAGTACTTC.

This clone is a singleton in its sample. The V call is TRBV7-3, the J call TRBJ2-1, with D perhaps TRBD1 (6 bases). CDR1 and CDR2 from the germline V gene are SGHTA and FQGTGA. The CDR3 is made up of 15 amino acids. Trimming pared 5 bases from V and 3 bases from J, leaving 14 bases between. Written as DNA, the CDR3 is TGTGCCAGCAGCCGAGAGAGGGGGATCTACAATGAGCAGTTCTTC. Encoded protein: CASSRERGIYNEQFF.

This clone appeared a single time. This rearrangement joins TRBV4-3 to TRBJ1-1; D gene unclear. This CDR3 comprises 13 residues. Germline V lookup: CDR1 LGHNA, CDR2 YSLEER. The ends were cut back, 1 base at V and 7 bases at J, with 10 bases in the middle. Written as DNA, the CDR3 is TGCGCCAGCAGCCAAGTTTGCTGTGGTGAAGCTTTCTTT. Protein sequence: CASSQVCCGEAFF.